The T cell receptor beta chain under discussion was sequenced for a study of blood T cell repertoires in COVID-19. TCRdb's copy holds only in-frame clones and misses some; the assay was immunoSEQ multiplex PCR. This sample yields roughly 60,000 clones, of which about 80% are seen a single time; approximately 3.5% belongs to the top ten. Germline-derived CDR1 and CDR2 are SGHTA and FQGNSA. V was pared by 1 base and J by 4 bases, with 7 bases between. The CDR3 loop spans 13 amino acids. This TCR derives from an elderly woman with acute or convalescent COVID-19. The chain carries TRBV7-2 and TRBJ2-5; D is undetermined. The specimen sequenced was peripheral blood. CDR3 nucleotides: TGTGCCAGCAGCTTAGATCCGTTAGAGACCCAGTACTTC. Its protein is CASSLDPLETQYF. The whole variable domain, remainder taken from reference TRBV7-2 and TRBJ2-5, is GAGVSQSPSNKVTEKGKDVELRCDPISGHTALYWYRQSLGQGLEFLIYFQGNSAPDKSGLPSDRFSAERTGGSVSTLTIQRTQQEDSAVYLCASSLDPLETQYFGPGTRLLVL.